A selection of T cell receptor beta chains follows, all from one sample in a study of response to subunit inactivated influenza vaccine. TCRdb re-called the RT-PCR reads through MiXCR, storing one row per CDR3 protein. Here the sample spans just over 300,000 distinct CDR3 sequences, approximately 23% being singletons. The specimen was PBMCs from blood, collected about 20 months after vaccination. Receptors originate from a man aged 45 to 70 who received an inactivated influenza vaccine. Each CDR3 is given without its conserved first and last residue.

TRBV6-2/TRBV6-3 ASSPTIGLAGGFSHYEQY
TRBV7-9 ASSKGEDTQY
TRBV12-3/TRBV12-4 ASSLARGGLSGNTIY
TRBV4-3 ASSQETGGTSPLH
TRBV15 ATSPAWTGLDYGYT
TRBV6-5 ASSSPGGKSSGANVLT
TRBV28 ASSPHHQGAPTEAF
TRBV3-1 ASSQEGLSTSTDTQY
TRBV28 ASSLTRAGYGYT
TRBV5-1 ASSDRVGYGDT
TRBV10-1 ASREDFFTEAF
TRBV7-2 ASSSGTSANVLT
TRBV5-5 ASSTSGGADTGELF
TRBV6-1 ASSVLTEAF
TRBV28 ASSTHTAAGSTALH
TRBV12-3/TRBV12-4 ASRPGGDEQY
TRBV24-1 ATSERGSIYNEQF
TRBV12-3/TRBV12-4 ASSTGQGADTIY
TRBV6-2/TRBV6-3 ASSYDAGTVNTEAF
TRBV20-1 SARDGSGSGNTQY
TRBV12-3/TRBV12-4 ASSYHKGGTDTQY
TRBV20-1 SARIPSLYEQY
TRBV6-8 ASSYRRPGYGYT
TRBV5-1 ASSWGGGDGTEAF
TRBV20-1 SARDVGRNQPQH
TRBV4-2 ASSQETGLSTGELF
TRBV20-1 SARLGSIKYYGYT
TRBV20-1 SAPPAGTTDTQY
TRBV19 ASRRDRANQPQH
TRBV5-1 ASRSRNTEAF
TRBV20-1 SARDYHAYEQY
TRBV11-2 ASSYRDRVKTQY
TRBV20-1 SAWKNTDAQY